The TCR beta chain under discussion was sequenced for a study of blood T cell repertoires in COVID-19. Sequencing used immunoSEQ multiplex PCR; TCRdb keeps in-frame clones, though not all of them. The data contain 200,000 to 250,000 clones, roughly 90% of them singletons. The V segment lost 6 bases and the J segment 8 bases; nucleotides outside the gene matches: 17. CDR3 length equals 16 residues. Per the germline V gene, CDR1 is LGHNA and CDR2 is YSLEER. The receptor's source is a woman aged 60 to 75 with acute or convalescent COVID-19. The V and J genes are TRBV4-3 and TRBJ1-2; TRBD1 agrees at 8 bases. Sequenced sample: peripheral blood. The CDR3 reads CASSQTGQGSSHGYTF. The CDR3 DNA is TGCGCCAGCAGTCAAACCGGACAGGGATCCTCCCACGGCTACACCTTC.